This T cell receptor (beta chain) was sequenced in a study of blood T cell repertoires in COVID-19. On the study more broadly: Italy, Spain and the United States were the sources of the convalescent and acute COVID-19 samples.

Notes on this clone: At one end, the junction sequence differs from germline, possibly due to a read error.

Germline loops: CDR1 SEHNR, CDR2 FQNEAQ (reference sequence). The CDR3 spans 14 residues. Per the study methods: Cell counts per sample came from amplifying reference gene primers. TCRdb keeps only in-frame clones here, not all; method: immunoSEQ multiplex PCR. D and trimming were read from the DNA, whereas the V and J calls and clone size are those reported in that table. The sample lists 95,000 to 150,000 clones; 65% to 90% were seen once. The sequenced sample was peripheral blood. This TCR derives from an elderly man with acute or convalescent COVID-19. The chain uses TRBV7-9 and TRBJ1-5; possible D gene TRBD1, 5 bases. Here the CDR3 reads CASSLDAGGAPQHF. DNA for the CDR3: TGTGCCAGCAGTTTAGATGCAGGCGGGGCGCCCCAGCATTTT.